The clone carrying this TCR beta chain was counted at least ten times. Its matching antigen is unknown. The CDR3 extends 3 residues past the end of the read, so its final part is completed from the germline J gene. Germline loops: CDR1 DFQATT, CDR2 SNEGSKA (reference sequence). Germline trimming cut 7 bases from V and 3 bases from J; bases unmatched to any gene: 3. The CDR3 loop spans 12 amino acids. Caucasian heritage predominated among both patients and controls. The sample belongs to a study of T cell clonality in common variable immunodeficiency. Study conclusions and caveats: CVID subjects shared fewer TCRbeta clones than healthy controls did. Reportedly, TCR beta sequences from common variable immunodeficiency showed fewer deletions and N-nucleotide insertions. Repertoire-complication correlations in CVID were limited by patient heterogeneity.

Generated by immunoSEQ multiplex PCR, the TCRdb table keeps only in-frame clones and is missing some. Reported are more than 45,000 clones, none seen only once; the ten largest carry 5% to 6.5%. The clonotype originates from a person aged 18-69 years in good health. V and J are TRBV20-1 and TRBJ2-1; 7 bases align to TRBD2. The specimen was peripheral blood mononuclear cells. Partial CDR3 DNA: TGCAGTGTTCCTAGCGGCTACAATGAG. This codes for CSVPSGYNE. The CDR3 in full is CSVPSGYNEQFF.